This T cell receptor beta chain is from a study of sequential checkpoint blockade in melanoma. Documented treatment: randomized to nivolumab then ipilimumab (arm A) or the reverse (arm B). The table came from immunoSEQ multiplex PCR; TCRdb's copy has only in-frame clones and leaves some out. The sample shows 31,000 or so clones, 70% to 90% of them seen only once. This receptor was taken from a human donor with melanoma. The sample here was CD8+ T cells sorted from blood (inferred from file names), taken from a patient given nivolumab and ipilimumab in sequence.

The CDR3 region has the DNA TGTGCCAGCAGTTACCATGAGGGGGCGGAGAACACTGAAGCTTTCTTT. Amino acid sequence: CASSYHEGAENTEAFF. The chain employs TRBV6-5 and TRBJ1-1; TRBD1 agrees at 7 bases. The CDR3 has 16 residues. After removal of 2 bases from V and 1 base from J, the junction contained 7 bases not matched to a gene. CDR1 MNHEY and CDR2 SVGAGI come from the germline V gene.